This T cell receptor beta chain was recorded in a study of blood T cells in healthy people across ages. The CDR3 sequence is 14 residues long. V trimming: 8 bases; J trimming: 2 bases; junction bases outside the gene matches: 8. CDR1 SEHNR and CDR2 FQNEAQ come from the germline V gene (reference sequence). Sample-barcoded 5' priming and a J-beta primer mix drove a second PCR of roughly 7 to 11 cycles. A template-switch adaptor that had 12 random nucleotides put a tag on each cDNA molecule. TCRdb reprocessed the 5' RACE reads with MiXCR, giving one entry per CDR3 protein. The top ten hold 20% to 30% of the sample, which has over 600,000 distinct CDR3 sequences, around 50% seen once.

The sample taken for sequencing was blood. J is TRBJ2-7 and V is TRBV7-9; 8 bases fit TRBD2. The source is a man aged 35-49 years in good health. In nucleotides, the CDR3 is TGTGCCAGCGCGGGGGGAGGGTTAGCCTACGAGCAGTACTTC. This encodes CASAGGGLAYEQYF.